A single sample gave rise to the 29 T cell receptor beta chains below, sequenced in a study of graft-versus-host responses after intestinal transplantation. Assay used: immunoSEQ multiplex PCR; TCRdb lists only in-frame clones, some missing. The table shows under 50,000 clones, with over 85% occurring only once. This material consisted of PBMCs, taken approximately 270 days after transplant. The receptors derive from a human patient who received an intestinal transplant, so some T cells may come from the graft donor.

This clone was seen just once. This chain links TRBV4-1 with TRBJ2-7; no reliable D call. Trimming took 4 bases from V and 1 from J, leaving 20 bases between them. CDR3 length equals 17 residues. Per the germline V gene, CDR1 is MGHRA and CDR2 is YSYEKL. The DNA for the CDR3 is TGCGCCAGCAGCCCTCCCCCCGGGTCCGCCTGGTCCTACGAGCAGTACTTC. It translates to CASSPPPGSAWSYEQYF.

V usage is TRBV4-1 and J usage is TRBJ1-1, with D perhaps TRBD1 (6 bases). CDR1 is MGHRA and CDR2 is YSYEKL in the germline V gene. This CDR3 is 14 amino acids long. Deletions cut 4 bases from V and 0 bases from J, with 9 bases between. The CDR3 DNA is TGCGCCAGCAGCCTCAGGGGCTTGAACACTGAAGCTTTCTTT. Its translation: CASSLRGLNTEAFF.

The V and J genes are TRBV15 and TRBJ1-6; no definite D call. CDR3 length: 14 amino acids. Trimming stripped 0 bases from V and 9 bases from J, with 9 bases between. CDR1 is LNHNV and CDR2 is YYDKDF in the germline V gene (reference sequence). The CDR3 DNA sequence: TGTGCCACCAGCAGAGATGTGAGGCGTTCACCCCTCCACTTT. This gives the protein CATSRDVRRSPLHF.

The gene calls are TRBV12-5 and TRBJ1-1, with 8 bases aligning to TRBD1. V shed 7 bases and J 5 bases; nucleotides not matched to a gene: 12. Per the germline V gene, CDR1 is LGHNT and CDR2 is FRNRAP. There are 15 residues in the CDR3. Written as DNA, the CDR3 is TGTGCTAGTGCGCCCTCAGGGGGCGCGGAAACTGAAGCTTTCTTT. Translation: CASAPSGGAETEAFF.

The rearrangement links TRBV6-6 to TRBJ1-3; 8 positions agree with TRBD1. The CDR3 totals 15 residues. V gave up 5 bases and J gave up 4 bases; unmatched junction bases: 7. CDR1 is MNHNY, CDR2 SVGAGI, per germline (reference sequence). The CDR3 protein is CASSTQGAGGNTIYF. CDR3 DNA sequence: TGTGCCAGCAGTACCCAGGGGGCAGGAGGAAACACCATATATTTT.

The V gene is TRBV7-9, the J gene TRBJ1-5; TRBD1 matches 10 bases. The CDR3 totals 16 residues. CDR1 is SEHNR and CDR2 is FQNEAQ in the germline V gene (reference sequence). V shed 2 bases, J shed 7 bases, and the junction held 8 bases outside the gene matches. CDR3: CASSLTPGTGEQPQHF. The CDR3 region has the DNA TGTGCCAGCAGCTTAACCCCTGGGACAGGGGAACAGCCCCAGCATTTT.

The chain employs TRBV7-2 and TRBJ2-7; D is ambiguous. This CDR3 spans 14 amino acids. Germline V lookup: CDR1 SGHTA, CDR2 FQGNSA. V lost 1 base and J lost 1, with 8 bases in between. The CDR3 protein is CASSLVSPSYEQYF. The DNA for the CDR3 is TGTGCCAGCAGCTTAGTCTCCCCATCCTACGAGCAGTACTTC.

This chain links TRBV5-4 with TRBJ1-1; the D is unclear. The CDR3 is 15 residues long. Trimming took off 1 base at V and 0 bases at J, with 10 bases between the two ends. The V gene's germline CDR1 is SGHNT and CDR2 YYREEE (reference sequence). The CDR3 bases are TGTGCCAGCAGCTTGACCCGCGGGATGAACACTGAAGCTTTCTTT. Translation: CASSLTRGMNTEAFF.

The rearrangement joins TRBV4-2 to TRBJ2-7, with D possibly matching TRBD1 (6 bases). The germline CDR1 and CDR2 sequences are LGHNA and YNFKEQ. V shed 4 bases and J shed 3 bases, with 13 bases lying between them. The CDR3 consists of 14 residues. The CDR3 DNA sequence: TGTGCCAGCAGCCCAAGCAGGGGAAACTACGAGCAGTACTTC. Protein: CASSPSRGNYEQYF.

The chain recombines TRBV27 with TRBJ1-5, with no clear D. Trimming shortened V by 6 bases and J by 7 bases, and 16 bases separated the two germline ends. The CDR3 is made up of 14 amino acids. CDR1 MNHEY and CDR2 SMNVEV come from the germline V gene (reference sequence). The CDR3: CASSMGLWLQPQHF. CDR3 DNA sequence: TGTGCCAGCAGCATGGGCCTGTGGCTCCAGCCCCAGCATTTT.

The rearrangement links TRBV9 to TRBJ2-5; D is ambiguous. The end of the DNA is better explained by TRBJ2-7, so the J call may be wrong. This CDR3 spans 14 amino acids. CDR1 is SGDLS and CDR2 is YYNGEE in the germline V gene. CDR3 in DNA: TGTGCCAGCAGCGTTTCGAGCACCGCCTACGAGCAGTACTTC. Translating gives CASSVSSTAYEQYF.

The rearrangement links TRBV9 to TRBJ1-1; D is perhaps TRBD1 (6 bases). The CDR3 extends over 14 amino acids. Trimming removed 0 bases from V and 4 bases from J, with 10 bases in between. CDR1 and CDR2 from the germline V gene are SGDLS and YYNGEE. The CDR3 DNA follows: TGTGCCAGCAGCGTAGAAGGAGGGGGCACTGAAGCTTTCTTT. Translation gives CASSVEGGGTEAFF. Using reference TRBV9 and TRBJ1-1 for the parts outside the CDR3, the full variable domain is DSGVTQTPKHLITATGQRVTLRCSPRSGDLSVYWYQQSLDQGLQFLIQYYNGEERAKGNILERFSAQQFPDLHSELNLSSLELGDSALYFCASSVEGGGTEAFFGQGTRLTVV.

V gene TRBV5-6 combines with J gene TRBJ1-6; 8 bases are shared with TRBD1. Germline values: CDR1 SGHDT, CDR2 YYEEEE. The length of the CDR3 is 15 residues. V lost 4 bases and J lost 10; bases outside the gene matches: 10. The CDR3 nucleotides are TGTGCCAGCAGCCCTCCGGACAGGGAGATGTCACCCCTCCACTTT. It encodes CASSPPDREMSPLHF.

This clone was found once. The genes are TRBV18 and TRBJ1-2; perhaps TRBD1 as D (5 bases). The CDR3 totals 17 residues. V was trimmed by 3 bases and J by 5 bases, leaving 22 bases between them. CDR1 is KGHSH, CDR2 LQKENI, per germline. CDR3 sequence (DNA): TGTGCCAGCTCACCGAACGCCCCATCTTGGGGGGGTTATGGCTACACCTTC. It encodes CASSPNAPSWGGYGYTF.

The V gene is TRBV14, the J gene TRBJ1-2; unclear D gene. CDR1 SGHDN and CDR2 FVKESK come from the germline V gene. Trimming cost V 1 base and J 8 bases, with 14 bases left between them. The length of the CDR3 is 14 residues. Written as DNA, the CDR3 is TGTGCCAGCAGCCAAGCCGATCCGAGGAGGGGCTACACCTTC. This gives the protein CASSQADPRRGYTF.

This chain links TRBV5-1 with TRBJ1-2, with 8 nucleotides matching TRBD1. Germline-derived CDR1 and CDR2 are SGHRS and YFSETQ. The CDR3 is 16 residues long. The J segment lost 0 bases and the V segment lost 4 bases, leaving 8 bases of the junction unmatched. The CDR3 spells CASSSGQGLANYGYTF. The CDR3 bases are TGCGCCAGCAGCAGCGGACAGGGCTTAGCTAACTATGGCTACACCTTC. Full variable domain (remainder filled in from reference TRBV5-1 and TRBJ1-2): KAGVTQTPRYLIKTRGQQVTLSCSPISGHRSVSWYQQTPGQGLQFLFEYFSETQRNKGNFPGRFSGRQFSNSRSEMNVSTLELGDSALYLCASSSGQGLANYGYTFGSGTRLTVV.

The J gene is TRBJ2-1, the V gene TRBV7-6, with 9 bases identical to TRBD2. V trimming: 6 bases; J trimming: 4 bases; junction bases outside the gene matches: 7. The CDR3 loop spans 15 amino acids. Germline V gene data show CDR1 as SGHVS and CDR2 as FNYEAQ. For the CDR3, the DNA is TGTGCCAGCAGTCCTCTAGCGGGGCTTTACAATGAGCAGTTCTTC. As protein: CASSPLAGLYNEQFF.

This clone has a handful of counts. The J gene is TRBJ2-7, the V gene TRBV6-5; TRBD1 agrees at 9 bases. The junction had 2 bases not matched to a gene; V was cut back by 0 bases and J by 2 bases. The CDR3 contains 15 residues. Germline V gene sequence: CDR1 MNHEY, CDR2 SVGAGI. CDR3 amino acids: CASSYSGTGTYEQYF. CDR3 DNA sequence: TGTGCCAGCAGTTACTCCGGGACAGGGACCTACGAGCAGTACTTC.

This clone was picked up one time. The chain joins TRBV23-1 to TRBJ1-2, with D possibly TRBD1 on 6 matching bases. TRBV23-1 is treated as an ORF (open reading frame) with a function not yet certain. Trimming took off 8 bases at V and 3 bases at J, with 10 bases between the two ends. This CDR3 has 12 residues. As DNA, the CDR3 is TGCGCCAGCGGTCGACAGGACTATGGCTACACCTTC. Protein product: CASGRQDYGYTF.

The chain couples TRBV5-1 to TRBJ2-2, with 9 bases aligning to TRBD1. This CDR3 has 15 residues. V gave up 7 bases and J gave up 0 bases; unmatched junction bases: 4. Germline loops: CDR1 SGHRS, CDR2 YFSETQ. In nucleotides, the CDR3 is TGCGCCAGCGGGGGACAGGGTTCGAACACCGGGGAGCTGTTTTTT. Translating it yields CASGGQGSNTGELFF.

V is TRBV5-5 and J is TRBJ2-7; 7 nucleotides agree with TRBD1. The germline CDR1 and CDR2 sequences are SGHKS and YYEKEE (reference sequence). The CDR3 runs to 14 residues. J lost 0 bases, V lost 0 bases, and 0 bases had no gene match. The CDR3 DNA reads as TGTGCCAGCAGCTTGGCAGGGGGCTCCTACGAGCAGTACTTC. Protein sequence: CASSLAGGSYEQYF.

The chain uses TRBV12-5 and TRBJ2-2; D remains unclear. Germline V gene data show CDR1 as LGHNT and CDR2 as FRNRAP. V lost 3 bases to trimming and J lost 1 base, with 6 bases between them. The CDR3 extends over 14 amino acids. CDR3 nucleotides: TGTGCTAGTGGTTTAAGGGTGAACACCGGGGAGCTGTTTTTT. Protein product: CASGLRVNTGELFF.

The chain couples TRBV4-1 to TRBJ1-4; D unclear. V gave up 0 bases and J gave up 7 bases, with 15 bases separating them. The V gene's germline CDR1 is MGHRA and CDR2 YSYEKL. This CDR3 is 16 amino acids long. The CDR3 nucleotides are TGCGCCAGCAGCCAAGATCAAGTAAGGGAAGGTGAAAAACTGTTTTTT. This codes for CASSQDQVREGEKLFF.

The chain links TRBV5-1 to TRBJ2-1; 12 bases fit TRBD2. CDR3 length: 15 residues. Germline V gives CDR1 SGHRS, CDR2 YFSETQ. V lost 4 bases to trimming and J lost 7 bases; unmatched junction nucleotides: 6. This CDR3 reads CASSHLAGGPNEQFF. DNA of the CDR3: TGCGCCAGCAGCCATCTAGCGGGGGGGCCGAATGAGCAGTTCTTC.

This chain connects TRBV12-5 to TRBJ2-5; D may be TRBD2 (5 bases). CDR1 is LGHNT and CDR2 is FRNRAP in the germline V gene. V lost 3 bases and J 4 bases, leaving 9 bases between the germline ends. CDR3 length equals 13 residues. DNA for the CDR3: TGTGCTAGTGGTTTTGCCGGGATAGAGACCCAGTACTTC. Translated, it gives CASGFAGIETQYF. Based on the CDR3 plus reference TRBV12-5 and TRBJ2-5, the full variable domain is DARVTQTPRHKVTEMGQEVTMRCQPILGHNTVFWYRQTMMQGLELLAYFRNRAPLDDSGMPKDRFSAEMPDATLATLKIQPSEPRDSAVYFCASGFAGIETQYFGPGTRLLVL.

The rearrangement joins TRBV5-8 to TRBJ1-2, with 7 bases matching TRBD1. J gave up 11 bases and V 0 bases, and 7 bases lay outside the gene matches. Germline loops: CDR1 SGHTS, CDR2 YDEGEE. This CDR3 spans 13 amino acids. The CDR3 loop reads CASSLGQGGPYTF. The CDR3 nucleotides read TGTGCCAGCAGCTTGGGACAGGGTGGACCTTACACCTTC. Complete variable domain (other parts from reference TRBV5-8 and TRBJ1-2): EAGVTQSPTHLIKTRGQQATLRCSPISGHTSVYWYQQALGLGLQFLLWYDEGEERNRGNFPPRFSGRQFPNYSSELNVNALELEDSALYLCASSLGQGGPYTFGSGTRLTVV.

V is TRBV7-8 and J is TRBJ2-7; possibly TRBD1 or TRBD2 for D (6 bases each). The V gene's germline CDR1 is SGHVS and CDR2 FQNEAQ. Trimming removed 0 bases at V and 7 bases at J, with 19 bases between. The CDR3 sequence is 16 residues long. CDR3 sequence reads: CASSLAGVGGPREQYF. Here the CDR3 DNA reads TGTGCCAGCAGCTTAGCGGGGGTTGGGGGGCCGCGAGAGCAGTACTTC.

This clone was detected once. The chain links TRBV19 to TRBJ2-2, with D perhaps TRBD1 (5 bases). The V end lost 3 bases, the J end lost 6 bases, and 11 bases lay between the germline ends. This CDR3 comprises 14 residues. Germline CDR1 is LNHDA and CDR2 is SQIVND (reference sequence). Here the CDR3 reads CASSIRVGAGELFF. The CDR3, as DNA: TGTGCCAGTAGTATCAGGGTAGGAGCCGGGGAGCTGTTTTTT.

This clone occurred a few times. The V gene is TRBV5-4, the J gene TRBJ1-2; 7 bases map to TRBD1. This CDR3 region has 13 residues. Looked up from germline, CDR1 is SGHNT and CDR2 is YYREEE (reference sequence). Unmatched junction bases numbered 2, after V lost 2 bases and J lost 4 bases. CDR3 region: CASSFQGGYGYTF. The CDR3 DNA reads as TGTGCCAGCAGCTTCCAGGGGGGCTATGGCTACACCTTC.